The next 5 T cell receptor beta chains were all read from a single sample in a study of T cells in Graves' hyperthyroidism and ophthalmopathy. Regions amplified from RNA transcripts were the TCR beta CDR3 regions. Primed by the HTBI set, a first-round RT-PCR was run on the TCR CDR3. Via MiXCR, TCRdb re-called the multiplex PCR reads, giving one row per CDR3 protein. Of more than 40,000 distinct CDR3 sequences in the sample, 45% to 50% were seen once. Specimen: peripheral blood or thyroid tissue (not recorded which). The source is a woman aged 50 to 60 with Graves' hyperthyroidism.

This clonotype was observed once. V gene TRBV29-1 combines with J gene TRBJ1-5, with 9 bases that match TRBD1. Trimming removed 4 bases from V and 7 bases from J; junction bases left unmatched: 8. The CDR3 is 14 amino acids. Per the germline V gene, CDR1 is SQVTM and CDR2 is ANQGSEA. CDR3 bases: TGCAGCGTTGGAGACAGGGGGAACGAGCAGCCCCAGCATTTT. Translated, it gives CSVGDRGNEQPQHF. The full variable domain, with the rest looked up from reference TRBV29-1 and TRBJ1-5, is SAVISQKPSRDICQRGTSLTIQCQVDSQVTMMFWYRQQPGQSLTLIATANQGSEATYESGFVIDKFPISRPNLTFSTLTVSNMSPEDSSIYLCSVGDRGNEQPQHFGDGTRLSIL.

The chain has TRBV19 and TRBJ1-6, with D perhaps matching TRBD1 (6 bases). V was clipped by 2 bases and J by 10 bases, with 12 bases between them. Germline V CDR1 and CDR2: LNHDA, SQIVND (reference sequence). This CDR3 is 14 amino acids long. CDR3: CASSINQGPSPLHF. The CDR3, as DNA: TGTGCCAGTAGTATAAATCAGGGGCCGTCACCCCTCCACTTT. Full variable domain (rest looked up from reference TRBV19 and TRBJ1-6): DGGITQSPKYLFRKEGQNVTLSCEQNLNHDAMYWYRQDPGQGLRLIYYSQIVNDFQKGDIAEGYSVSREKKESFPLTVTSAQKNPTAFYLCASSINQGPSPLHFGNGTRLTVT.

The CDR3, as DNA: TGCGCCAGCAGCTTATGGCAGCAGAACACTGAAGCTTTCTTT. Translation gives CASSLWQQNTEAFF. This chain joins TRBV5-1 and TRBJ1-1; no firm D call. CDR3 length: 14 amino acids. V was trimmed by 2 bases and J by 1 base, leaving 9 bases between them. Germline loops: CDR1 SGHRS, CDR2 YFSETQ.

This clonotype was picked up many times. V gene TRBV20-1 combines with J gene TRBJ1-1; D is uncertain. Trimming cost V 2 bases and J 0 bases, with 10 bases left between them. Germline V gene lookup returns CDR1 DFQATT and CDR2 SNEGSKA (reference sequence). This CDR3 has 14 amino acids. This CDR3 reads CSARTHRLNTEAFF. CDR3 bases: TGCAGTGCTAGAACACATCGATTGAACACTGAAGCTTTCTTT.

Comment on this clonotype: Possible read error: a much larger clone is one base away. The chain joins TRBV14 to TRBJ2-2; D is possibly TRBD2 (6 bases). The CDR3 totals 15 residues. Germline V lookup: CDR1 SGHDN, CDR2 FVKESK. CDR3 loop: CASSRQSLNTGGLFF. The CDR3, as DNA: TGTGCCAGCAGTCGACAGTCCCTGAACACCGGGGGGCTGTTTTTT.